This T cell receptor beta chain is from a study of T cells in Graves' hyperthyroidism and ophthalmopathy. Amplification of TCR beta CDR3 regions used RNA as the template. First-round RT-PCR with HTBI primers amplified the TCR CDR3 region. In TCRdb, the multiplex PCR reads were re-called with MiXCR into one record per CDR3 protein. The table includes approximately 500,000 distinct CDR3 sequences, 46% detected once. This clonotype was seen a few times. What it recognizes is unknown. Broader study findings: Stable hyperthyroidism was told apart from ophthalmopathy by a model built on 13 V-J features.

V lost 9 bases to trimming and J lost 6 bases; unmatched junction nucleotides: 12. This CDR3 is built from 15 residues. The V gene's germline CDR1 is MNHNY and CDR2 SVGAGI (reference sequence). The specimen sequenced was peripheral blood or thyroid tissue (not recorded which). This chain connects TRBV6-6 to TRBJ2-2; 8 bases align to TRBD1. The receptor was derived from a woman between 18 and 29 years old with Graves' hyperthyroidism. In DNA, the CDR3 is TGTGCCAGTCAACTGGACAGGGTGGTCGCCGGGGAGCTGTTTTTT. It is translated as CASQLDRVVAGELFF.